The source of this T cell receptor (beta chain) is a study of T cells in tumors after PD-1 blockade. Across the study: Either cemiplimab 350 mg every 2 weeks or pembrolizumab 200 mg every 3 weeks was given. A subset received ongoing vismodegib 150 mg daily alongside anti-PD-1 therapy.

Data came from immunoSEQ multiplex PCR; TCRdb stores just in-frame clones and leaves some out. The data contain roughly 3,700 clones, roughly 67% of them singletons. Tumor or blood genomic DNA was sequenced, with inputs of roughly 616 ng to 6,004 ng. The receptor was derived from a human donor with basal cell carcinoma. This specimen was tumor tissue, taken before anti-PD-1 treatment.

The CDR3 sequence is CASRETSGGSTDTQYF. The CDR3 DNA sequence: TGTGCCAGTCGCGAGACTAGCGGGGGGAGCACAGATACGCAGTATTTT. The chain recombines TRBV19 with TRBJ2-3; TRBD2 agrees at 13 bases. The CDR3 spans 16 residues. V gave up 8 bases and J gave up 0 bases; unmatched junction bases: 5. Germline V gives CDR1 LNHDA, CDR2 SQIVND (reference sequence).